Below, 23 T cell receptor beta chains from the same sample are listed, as sequenced in a study of blood T cell repertoires in COVID-19. Only in-frame clones appear in the TCRdb table, and some are missing; sequencing was by immunoSEQ multiplex PCR. The sample gives 60,000 or so clones, under 85% of which show up once; 28% is in the top ten. The sequencing input was peripheral blood. The receptors shown here come from a woman older than 75 with acute or convalescent COVID-19.

The V and J genes are TRBV25-1 and TRBJ2-3; 8 nucleotides align to TRBD1. Germline V gives CDR1 MGHDK, CDR2 SYGVNS. The CDR3 consists of 15 residues. V was clipped by 1 base and J by 5 bases; unmatched bases: 5. The CDR3 here is CASSEFRGPVDTQYF. The CDR3 nucleotides are TGTGCCAGCAGTGAATTCAGGGGGCCGGTAGATACGCAGTATTTT. Full variable domain (missing parts from reference TRBV25-1 and TRBJ2-3): EADIYQTPRYLVIGTGKKITLECSQTMGHDKMYWYQQDPGMELHLIHYSYGVNSTEKGDLSSESTVSRIRTEHFPLTLESARPSHTSQYLCASSEFRGPVDTQYFGPGTRLTVL.

The rearrangement joins TRBV9 to TRBJ2-2; D perhaps matches TRBD2 (5 bases). Trimming took off 2 bases at V and 7 bases at J, with 12 bases between the two ends. The CDR3 loop spans 14 amino acids. Germline loops: CDR1 SGDLS, CDR2 YYNGEE. This CDR3 reads CASSVPPGSGELFF. The CDR3 DNA follows: TGTGCCAGCAGCGTTCCACCGGGGAGCGGGGAGCTGTTTTTT.

This clone was recorded a few times. This chain connects TRBV6-2 or TRBV6-3 to TRBJ2-1; 11 positions agree with TRBD2. Germline V gene lookup returns CDR1 MNHEY and CDR2 SVGEGT. With V trimmed by 0 bases and J by 7 bases, 17 bases remained unmatched. CDR3 length: 20 amino acids. The CDR3 region has the DNA TGTGCCAGCAGTTACTCGAAGGGGCTAGCGGGAGGCCGACATCGGAATGAGCAGTTCTTC. The encoded protein is CASSYSKGLAGGRHRNEQFF.

The chain recombines TRBV2 with TRBJ1-2; tentatively, D is TRBD1 (5 bases). This CDR3 has 15 amino acids. V dropped 6 bases and J dropped 6 bases, with 20 bases sitting between them. Germline CDR1 SNHLY, CDR2 FYNNEI. The CDR3 sequence is CASRSTRGLGDGYTF. The CDR3 bases are TGTGCCAGCAGATCCACGCGGGGCTTGGGCGATGGCTACACCTTC.

This clone was seen just once. The chain uses TRBV11-3 and TRBJ2-4; perhaps TRBD2 as D (5 bases). CDR3 length equals 14 residues. The V gene lost 3 bases and the J gene lost 0 bases, with 6 bases spanning the gap. Germline V gene data show CDR1 as SGHNT and CDR2 as YENEEA. CDR3 loop: CASSLDSAKNIQYF. The DNA of the CDR3 is TGTGCCAGCAGCTTGGACTCAGCCAAAAACATTCAGTACTTC.

The chain is built from TRBV7-2 and TRBJ2-1, with D possibly TRBD1 on 6 matching bases. The germline V and J ends were trimmed by 4 bases and 10 bases, with 20 bases remaining between them. Germline V gives CDR1 SGHTA, CDR2 FQGNSA. The CDR3 has 15 residues. CDR3 in amino acids: CASSSRQVPGTEQFF. CDR3 nucleotide sequence: TGTGCCAGCAGCTCCCGACAGGTCCCCGGGACAGAGCAGTTCTTC.

The chain joins TRBV11-2 to TRBJ2-5; possible D gene TRBD2, 5 bases. There are 14 residues in the CDR3. V lost 4 bases to trimming and J lost 6 bases, with 15 bases between them. Per the germline V gene, CDR1 is SGHAT and CDR2 is FQNNGV. CDR3 coding DNA: TGTGCCAGCAGCTCGATGGCAGCGGTAAAGACCCAGTACTTC. This encodes CASSSMAAVKTQYF.

The chain links TRBV2 to TRBJ1-2; D call uncertain. The CDR3 totals 14 residues. Germline-derived CDR1 and CDR2 are SNHLY and FYNNEI. Trimming stripped 0 bases from V and 0 bases from J, with 5 bases between. The CDR3 DNA is TGTGCCAGCAGTGAAGCCCGAGCTAACTATGGCTACACCTTC. Translation gives CASSEARANYGYTF.

The chain employs TRBV6-5 and TRBJ1-4; a possible D gene is TRBD1 (6 bases). CDR3 length: 14 amino acids. Germline CDR1 is MNHEY and CDR2 is SVGAGI. The ends were cut back, 6 bases at V and 7 bases at J, with 15 bases in the middle. In DNA, the CDR3 is TGTGCCAGCAGATGGGAACAGGGATCTGAAAAACTGTTTTTT. Amino acid sequence: CASRWEQGSEKLFF.

V usage is TRBV18 and J usage is TRBJ2-3; no clear D gene. Germline-derived CDR1 and CDR2 are KGHSH and LQKENI. Trimming shortened V by 1 base and J by 2 bases, and 13 bases separated the two germline ends. The CDR3 has 16 residues. The CDR3 nucleotides read TGTGCCAGCTCACCACTTAATCCAGGAACCACAGATACGCAGTATTTT. This translates into CASSPLNPGTTDTQYF.

The chain employs TRBV19 and TRBJ2-7, with 7 bases matching TRBD1. Trimming took 4 bases from V and 5 from J; bases not matched to a gene: 11. Germline lookup yields CDR1 LNHDA and CDR2 SQIVND (reference sequence). The CDR3 sequence is 15 residues long. CDR3 amino acids: CASSSLGQPLDEQYF. In nucleotides, the CDR3 is TGTGCCAGTAGTAGTCTGGGACAGCCCTTGGACGAGCAGTACTTC. Based on the CDR3 plus reference TRBV19 and TRBJ2-7, the full variable domain is DGGITQSPKYLFRKEGQNVTLSCEQNLNHDAMYWYRQDPGQGLRLIYYSQIVNDFQKGDIAEGYSVSREKKESFPLTVTSAQKNPTAFYLCASSSLGQPLDEQYFGPGTRLTVT.

The chain combines TRBV5-4 with TRBJ2-3, with a tentative D call TRBD2 (7 bases). CDR1 and CDR2 from the germline V gene are SGHNT and YYREEE (reference sequence). The CDR3 consists of 15 residues. Trimming shortened V by 3 bases and J by 0 bases, and 11 bases separated the two germline ends. CDR3: CASSWGGPSTDTQYF. The CDR3 DNA is TGTGCCAGCAGCTGGGGGGGGCCTAGCACAGATACGCAGTATTTT.

In its sample, this clone was seen once. The chain combines TRBV29-1 with TRBJ2-1; no clear D gene. Germline values: CDR1 SQVTM, CDR2 ANQGSEA. This CDR3 is built from 15 residues. Trimming stripped 4 bases from V and 1 base from J, with 14 bases between. The CDR3 loop reads CSVGLRIVSYNEQFF. CDR3 nucleotide sequence: TGCAGCGTTGGCCTTAGAATAGTTTCCTACAATGAGCAGTTCTTC.

CDR3 residues: CASSPDRGYGYTF. CDR3 sequence (DNA): TGCGCCAGCAGCCCCGACAGGGGGTATGGCTACACCTTC. The chain recombines TRBV4-3 with TRBJ1-2; 9 nucleotides line up with TRBD1. CDR1 LGHNA and CDR2 YSLEER come from the germline V gene. The J segment lost 5 bases and the V segment lost 4 bases, leaving 2 bases of the junction unmatched. There are 13 residues in the CDR3.

The chain employs TRBV30 and TRBJ2-7; D uncertain. V was shortened by 0 bases and J by 2 bases, with 8 bases between the two germline ends. This CDR3 comprises 13 residues. Germline lookup yields CDR1 GTSNPN and CDR2 SVGIG (reference sequence). The CDR3 here is CAWSVGGTYEQYF. The CDR3 DNA reads as TGTGCCTGGAGTGTCGGCGGAACCTACGAGCAGTACTTC.

This chain uses TRBV4-1 with TRBJ2-2; 9 nucleotides match TRBD2. J was trimmed by 6 bases and V by 2 bases; bases with no gene match: 10. There are 17 residues in the CDR3. Germline CDR1 and CDR2: MGHRA and YSYEKL. CDR3 bases: TGCGCCAGCAGCCAACCGATAGCGGGAGAGGGTTCCGGGGAGCTGTTTTTT. This encodes CASSQPIAGEGSGELFF.

About this clone itself: Germline is not matched at one junction end, which may reflect a read error. The chain is built from TRBV27 and TRBJ1-1; TRBD1 aligns across 8 bases. This CDR3 spans 14 amino acids. CDR1 and CDR2 (germline): MNHEY, SMNVEV (reference sequence). In DNA, the CDR3 is TGTGCCAGCAGTATGACAGGGGTGAAGACTGAAGCTTTCTTT. Its protein is CASSMTGVKTEAFF.

This sequence joins TRBV19 and TRBJ1-1; tentatively, D is TRBD1 (5 bases). Between the trimmed V and J ends, which lost 3 bases and 6 bases, there was a span of 11 bases. The CDR3 is 13 amino acids. The germline gives CDR1 LNHDA, CDR2 SQIVND (reference sequence). The CDR3 loop reads CASSIGVRAEAFF. The DNA for the CDR3 is TGTGCCAGTAGTATTGGGGTCAGGGCTGAAGCTTTCTTT.

In regard to this clone: Compared with germline, one end of the junction differs, possibly owing to a read error. The rearrangement joins TRBV9 to TRBJ1-2; D unresolved. The CDR3 length is 10 residues. CDR1 and CDR2 (germline): SGDLS, YYNGEE. For the CDR3, the DNA is TGTGCCAGCAGCCCCGGTATGGGAGCCTTC. This translates into CASSPGMGAF.

This sequence joins TRBV4-2 and TRBJ2-7; 11 bases align to TRBD2. CDR1 LGHNA and CDR2 YNFKEQ come from the germline V gene. The junction had 8 bases not matched to a gene; V was cut back by 3 bases and J by 4 bases. This CDR3 has 16 residues. For the CDR3, the DNA is TGTGCCAGCAGCCAGACCGGGACTAGCGGATCTTACGAGCAGTACTTC. Protein product: CASSQTGTSGSYEQYF.

This clone was detected only once. This chain uses TRBV24-1 with TRBJ2-7, with 7 bases identical to TRBD1. Germline V CDR1 and CDR2: KGHDR, SFDVKD. The CDR3 loop spans 14 amino acids. V was clipped by 7 bases and J by 0 bases; unmatched bases: 5. CDR3 region: CATRGQQISYEQYF. DNA for the CDR3: TGTGCCACCAGGGGACAGCAAATCTCCTACGAGCAGTACTTC.

The rearrangement joins TRBV7-8 to TRBJ2-7; 9 nucleotides match TRBD1. Trimming at V came to 4 bases and at J to 5 bases, leaving 9 bases not matched to a gene. The CDR3 consists of 15 residues. Germline V CDR1 and CDR2: SGHVS, FQNEAQ. The CDR3 sequence: CASSWKGQGWDEQYF. Written as DNA, the CDR3 is TGTGCCAGCAGCTGGAAAGGACAGGGGTGGGACGAGCAGTACTTC.

This clone was seen a handful of times. This rearrangement joins TRBV7-2 to TRBJ1-1, with D possibly matching TRBD1 (6 bases). This CDR3 region has 13 residues. V was pared by 3 bases and J by 4 bases, with 9 bases between. Germline lookup yields CDR1 SGHTA and CDR2 FQGNSA. Here the CDR3 reads CASSFAGATEAFF. For the CDR3, the DNA is TGTGCCAGCAGCTTTGCGGGGGCCACTGAAGCTTTCTTT.